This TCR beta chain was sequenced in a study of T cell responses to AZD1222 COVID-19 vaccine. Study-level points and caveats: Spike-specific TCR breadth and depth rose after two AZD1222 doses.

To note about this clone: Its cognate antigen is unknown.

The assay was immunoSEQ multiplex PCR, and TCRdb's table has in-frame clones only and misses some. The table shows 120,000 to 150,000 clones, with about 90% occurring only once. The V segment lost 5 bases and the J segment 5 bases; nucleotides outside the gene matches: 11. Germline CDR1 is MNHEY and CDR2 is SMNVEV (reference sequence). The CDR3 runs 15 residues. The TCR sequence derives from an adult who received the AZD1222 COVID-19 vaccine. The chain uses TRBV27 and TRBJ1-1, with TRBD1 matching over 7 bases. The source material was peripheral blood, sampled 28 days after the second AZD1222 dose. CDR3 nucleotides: TGTGCCAGCAGTACTGTGGCAGGGGGTTATACTGAAGCTTTCTTT. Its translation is CASSTVAGGYTEAFF.